This T cell receptor (beta chain) was documented in a study of siplizumab effects on memory and regulatory T cells. Per germline, CDR1 LNHDA and CDR2 SQIVND (reference sequence). V was clipped by 10 bases and J by 1 base, with 15 bases between them. CDR3 length: 14 residues. The data were produced by immunoSEQ multiplex PCR, yet TCRdb's version contains in-frame clones alone and is incomplete. The table has about 120,000 clones, 90% to 95% seen once; the top ten hold around 0.15%. V is TRBV19 and J is TRBJ2-3, with D unclear. The sequence was collected from a human donor in good health. The sample comprised non-Treg CD4+ T cells sorted from blood. The CDR3 region has the DNA TGTGCCACCAAGTCCCACAGCGGCACAGATACGCAGTATTTT. Residues: CATKSHSGTDTQYF.